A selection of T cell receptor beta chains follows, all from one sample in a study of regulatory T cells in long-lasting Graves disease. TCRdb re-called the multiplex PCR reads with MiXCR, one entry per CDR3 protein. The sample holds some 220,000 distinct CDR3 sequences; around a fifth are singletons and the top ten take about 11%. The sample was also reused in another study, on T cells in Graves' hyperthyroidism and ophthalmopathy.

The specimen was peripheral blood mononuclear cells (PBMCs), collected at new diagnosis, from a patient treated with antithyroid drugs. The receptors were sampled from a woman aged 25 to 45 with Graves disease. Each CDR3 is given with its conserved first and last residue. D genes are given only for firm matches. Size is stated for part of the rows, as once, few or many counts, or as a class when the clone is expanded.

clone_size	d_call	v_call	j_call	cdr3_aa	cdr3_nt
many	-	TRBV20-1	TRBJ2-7	CSASPRAVFYEQYF	TGCAGTGCTAGTCCTCGGGCAGTTTTTTACGAGCAGTACTTC
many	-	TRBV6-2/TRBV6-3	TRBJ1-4	CASSEVWDTNEKLFF	TGTGCCAGCAGTGAAGTTTGGGACACTAATGAAAAACTGTTTTTT
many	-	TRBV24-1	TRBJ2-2	CATGARTGELFF	TGTGCCACCGGGGCCCGTACCGGGGAGCTGTTTTTT
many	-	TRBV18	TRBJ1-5	CASSPPGHGSNQPQHF	TGTGCCAGCTCACCGCCGGGACATGGTAGCAATCAGCCCCAGCATTTT
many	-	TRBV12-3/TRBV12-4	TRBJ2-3	CATRAAGADTQYF	TGTGCCACCAGGGCCGCGGGCGCAGATACGCAGTATTTT
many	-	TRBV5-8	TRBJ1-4	CASSLLGGTGEKLFF	TGTGCCAGCAGCTTATTAGGGGGGACGGGCGAAAAACTGTTTTTT
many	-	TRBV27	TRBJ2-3	CATRRQDNTDTQYF	TGTGCCACCCGCCGGCAGGACAACACAGATACGCAGTATTTT
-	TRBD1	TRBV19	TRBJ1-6	CASSTTGSDNSPLHF	TGTGCCAGTAGTACGACAGGGTCGGATAATTCACCCCTCCACTTT
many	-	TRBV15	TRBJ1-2	CATSRVGYGYTF	TGTGCCACCAGCAGAGTAGGCTATGGCTACACCTTC
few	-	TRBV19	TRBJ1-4	CASSRTATNEKLFF	TGTGCCAGTAGTCGGACAGCAACTAATGAAAAACTGTTTTTT
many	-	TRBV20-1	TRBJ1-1	CSAPDLMNTEAFF	TGCAGTGCCCCGGACCTCATGAACACTGAAGCTTTCTTT
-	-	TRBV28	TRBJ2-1	CASTTGPYNEQFF	TGTGCCAGCACGACAGGCCCCTACAATGAGCAGTTCTTC
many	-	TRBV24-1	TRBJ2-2	CATSDPGRGQSGELFF	TGTGCCACCAGTGACCCCGGGCGGGGGCAATCCGGGGAGCTGTTTTTT
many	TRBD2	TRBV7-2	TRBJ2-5	CASSLVGGAEETQYF	TGTGCCAGCAGCTTAGTCGGGGGGGCCGAGGAGACCCAGTACTTC
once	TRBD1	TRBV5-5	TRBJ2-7	CASSSYTGEYEQYF	TGTGCCAGCAGCTCCTATACAGGGGAATACGAGCAGTACTTC
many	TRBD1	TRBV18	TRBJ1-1	CASSPQGADTEAFF	TGTGCCAGCTCACCACAGGGGGCGGACACTGAAGCTTTCTTT
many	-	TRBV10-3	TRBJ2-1	CAISESSRNEQFF	TGTGCCATCAGTGAGTCGAGCAGGAATGAGCAGTTCTTC
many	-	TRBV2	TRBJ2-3	CASIRGRTDTQYF	TGTGCCAGCATAAGGGGCCGCACAGATACGCAGTATTTT
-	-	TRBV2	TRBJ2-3	CASAEDRWSARTQYF	TGTGCCAGCGCCGAGGATCGGTGGTCTGCTCGTACGCAGTATTTT
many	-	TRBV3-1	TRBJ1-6	CASSQYRDSPLHF	TGTGCCAGCAGCCAATACCGGGATTCACCCCTCCACTTT
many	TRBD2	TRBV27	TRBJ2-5	CTSSLTSGSIVETQYF	TGTACCAGCAGTTTAACTAGCGGGAGTATCGTGGAGACCCAGTACTTC
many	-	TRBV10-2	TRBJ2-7	CASSIQDLYEQYF	TGCGCCAGCAGCATCCAGGACCTCTACGAGCAGTACTTC
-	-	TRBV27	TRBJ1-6	CASSWGGTPNSPLHF	TGTGCCAGCAGTTGGGGGGGAACTCCGAATTCACCCCTCCACTTT
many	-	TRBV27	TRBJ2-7	CASSRGQLYEQYF	TGTGCCAGCAGTCGGGGGCAGTTGTACGAGCAGTACTTC
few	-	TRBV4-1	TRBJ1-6	CASSQGQQDNSPLHF	TGCGCCAGCAGCCAAGGACAGCAGGACAATTCACCCCTCCACTTT
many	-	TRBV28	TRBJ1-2	CASSQVDHYGYTF	TGTGCCAGCAGTCAAGTAGATCACTATGGCTACACCTTC
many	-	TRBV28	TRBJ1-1	CASHGDRRNTEAFF	TGTGCCAGTCATGGGGACCGTAGGAACACTGAAGCTTTCTTT
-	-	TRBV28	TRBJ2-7	CASRTGTLIYEQYF	TGTGCCAGTCGAACCGGGACTCTTATTTACGAGCAGTACTTC
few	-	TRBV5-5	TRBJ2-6	CASSLSRVPGANVLTF	TGTGCCAGCAGCTTGAGTAGGGTTCCTGGGGCCAACGTCCTGACTTTC
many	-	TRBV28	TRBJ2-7	CASSLNRPSSYEQYF	TGTGCCAGCAGTTTAAATAGACCTTCCTCCTACGAGCAGTACTTC
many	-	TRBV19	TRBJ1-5	CASKSNPMAVNQPQHF	TGTGCCAGTAAATCCAACCCGATGGCAGTAAATCAGCCCCAGCATTTT
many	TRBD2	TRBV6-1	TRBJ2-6	CASSPSSGLAGGYSGANVLTF	TGTGCCAGCAGTCCTAGCTCGGGACTAGCGGGGGGTTACTCTGGGGCCAACGTCCTGACTTTC
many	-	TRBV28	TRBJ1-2	CASRTPTVSGYTF	TGTGCCAGCAGGACGCCGACGGTCTCTGGCTACACCTTC
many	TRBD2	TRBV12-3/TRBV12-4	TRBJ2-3	CASSLGTSGTDTQYF	TGTGCCAGCAGTCTGGGGACTAGCGGCACAGATACGCAGTATTTT
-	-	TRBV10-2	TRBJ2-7	CATGISYEQYF	TGCGCCACGGGGATTTCCTACGAGCAGTACTTC
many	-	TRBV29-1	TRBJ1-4	CSVEEGEKLFF	TGCAGCGTTGAAGAGGGTGAAAAACTGTTTTTT
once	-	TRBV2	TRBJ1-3	CASRSGASGNTIYF	TGTGCCAGCAGGTCAGGGGCATCTGGAAACACCATATATTTT
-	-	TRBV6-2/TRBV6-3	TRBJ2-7	CASSEEGTVYEQYF	TGTGCCAGCAGTGAAGAGGGGACGGTCTACGAGCAGTACTTC
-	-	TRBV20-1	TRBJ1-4	CSARDKREKLFF	TGCAGTGCTAGAGATAAACGGGAAAAACTGTTTTTT
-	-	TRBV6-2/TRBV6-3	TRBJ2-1	CASIDYNEQFF	TGTGCCAGCATTGATTACAATGAGCAGTTCTTC
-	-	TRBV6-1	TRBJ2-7	CASRPLAGEQYF	TGTGCCAGCAGACCACTGGCGGGAGAGCAGTACTTC
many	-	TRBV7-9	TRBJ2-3	CASSLGTDTQYF	TGTGCCAGCAGCTTAGGTACAGATACGCAGTATTTT
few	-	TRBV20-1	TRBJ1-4	CSATDPNEKLFF	TGCAGTGCCACGGACCCAAATGAAAAACTGTTTTTT
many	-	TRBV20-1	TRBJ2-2	CSANRLLPNTGELFF	TGCAGTGCTAATCGTCTACTCCCGAACACCGGGGAGCTGTTTTTT
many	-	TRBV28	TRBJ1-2	CASSPAEVLSYGYTF	TGTGCCAGCAGTCCCGCCGAGGTACTCTCCTATGGCTACACCTTC
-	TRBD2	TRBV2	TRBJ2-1	CAIRSGTSGGTKYNEQFF	TGTGCCATCAGATCAGGGACTAGCGGGGGGACCAAATACAATGAGCAGTTCTTC
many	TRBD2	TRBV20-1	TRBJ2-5	CSARDRDSGRVKETQYF	TGCAGTGCTAGAGATCGGGATAGCGGGAGGGTTAAAGAGACCCAGTACTTC
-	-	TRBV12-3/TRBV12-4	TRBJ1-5	CASSAGGNQPQHF	TGTGCCAGCAGTGCAGGGGGCAATCAGCCCCAGCATTTT
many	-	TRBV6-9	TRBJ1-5	CASSYARALGQPQHF	TGTGCCAGCAGTTACGCCAGGGCTCTGGGTCAGCCCCAGCATTTT
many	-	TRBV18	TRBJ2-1	CASSPKIGEQFF	TGTGCCAGCTCACCGAAGATTGGTGAGCAGTTCTTC
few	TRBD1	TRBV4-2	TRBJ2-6	CASRGQLSGANVLTF	TGTGCCAGCAGGGGACAGCTCTCTGGGGCCAACGTCCTGACTTTC
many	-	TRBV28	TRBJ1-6	CASSLGPQDIWDNSPLHF	TGTGCCAGCAGTTTGGGTCCTCAAGATATCTGGGATAATTCACCCCTCCACTTT
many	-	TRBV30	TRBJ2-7	CAWSVQGFEQYF	TGTGCCTGGAGTGTTCAGGGGTTCGAGCAGTACTTC
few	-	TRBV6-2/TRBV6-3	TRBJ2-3	CASSYAGDTQYF	TGTGCCAGCAGTTATGCCGGGGATACGCAGTATTTT
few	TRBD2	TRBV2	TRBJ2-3	CASTRGRFLAGGPSTDTQYF	TGTGCCAGCACGCGAGGCCGGTTTCTAGCGGGAGGCCCTAGCACAGATACGCAGTATTTT
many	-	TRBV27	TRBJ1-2	CASSLRPARQANYGYTF	TGTGCCAGCAGTTTAAGGCCAGCCCGGCAGGCTAACTATGGCTACACCTTC
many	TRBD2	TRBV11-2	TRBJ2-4	CASSLVAGGSPQGIQYF	TGTGCCAGCAGCTTAGTAGCGGGAGGGTCCCCCCAAGGCATTCAGTACTTC
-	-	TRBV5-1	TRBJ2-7	CASSLAFRNGGGGYEQYF	TGCGCCAGCAGCTTGGCGTTTCGTAACGGAGGGGGGGGCTACGAGCAGTACTTC
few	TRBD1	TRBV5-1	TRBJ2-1	CASTNRGRRYEQFF	TGCGCCAGTACCAACAGGGGGCGTAGGTATGAGCAGTTCTTC